These T cell receptor beta chains were read from a single sample in a study of blood T cell repertoires in COVID-19. The method was immunoSEQ multiplex PCR; TCRdb's version includes in-frame clones alone and lacks a portion of them. The data hold about 280,000 clones, with roughly 85% observed a single time. The sequencing sample was made of PBMCs or T cells enriched from blood (not recorded which). These receptors originate from a woman in her 40s who had recovered from COVID-19. CDR3s include the opening cysteine and the closing phenylalanine or tryptophan. D genes are given only for firm matches. Clone size appears in some rows only: once, few, many, or a class for an expanded clone.

>TRBJ2-7|once|NA|TRBV28
TGTGCCAGCAGCCCTGGGACTGTTCCCTACGAGCAGTACTTC
CASSPGTVPYEQYF
>TRBJ1-2|once|TRBD1|TRBV6-6
TGTGCCAGCAGGAACAGGGGTGGCTACACCTTC
CASRNRGGYTF
>TRBJ2-2|NA|NA|TRBV6-5
TGTGCCAGCAGTTTGGTTTTATCTAGCCCCGGGGAGCTGTTTTTT
CASSLVLSSPGELFF
>TRBJ2-7|NA|NA|TRBV7-2
TGTGCCAGCAGCACGACGACAGCCTACGAGCAGTACTTC
CASSTTTAYEQYF
>TRBJ2-7|once|TRBD2|TRBV12-3/TRBV12-4
TGTGCCAGCAGTTTTTCTAGCGGGTACGAGCAGTACTTC
CASSFSSGYEQYF
>TRBJ2-7|NA|TRBD1|TRBV24-1
TGTGCCACCAGTGATTCCCGGACAGGGGGCTTCGACGAGCAGTACTTC
CATSDSRTGGFDEQYF
>TRBJ2-4|NA|NA|TRBV5-4
TGTGCCAGCAGCTTGGGGAGCGCAAACATTCAGTACTTC
CASSLGSANIQYF
>TRBJ2-1|NA|NA|TRBV7-8
TGTGCCAGCGGGCTCTGGTCTATCCGCCACAATGAGCAGTTCTTC
CASGLWSIRHNEQFF
>TRBJ1-2|NA|TRBD1|TRBV7-9
TGTGCCAGCAGCTTAGACAGGGGGCGTACTAACTATGGCTACACCTTC
CASSLDRGRTNYGYTF
>TRBJ2-1|NA|TRBD1|TRBV4-2
TGTGCCAGCAGCCAAGGACAGGGGAATTACAATGAGCAGTTCTTC
CASSQGQGNYNEQFF
>TRBJ2-1|few|TRBD2|TRBV6-2/TRBV6-3
TGTGCCAGCAGTTACTCTGGGACTAGCGGCAGTGTTCGGAGTGAGCAGTTCTTC
CASSYSGTSGSVRSEQFF
>TRBJ1-2|NA|NA|TRBV3-1/TRBV3-2
TGTGCCAGCAGCCTACTCGGACAGAGCTATGGCTACACCTTC
CASSLLGQSYGYTF
>TRBJ1-1|NA|NA|TRBV10-3
TGTGCCATCAGCCAACAGGGAAGGATCACTGAAGCTTTCTTT
CAISQQGRITEAFF
>TRBJ2-1|once|NA|TRBV5-4
TGTGCCAGCAGCTCTCCGTCCGGGTCTGAGTCTAATGAGCAGTTCTTC
CASSSPSGSESNEQFF
>TRBJ1-4|NA|TRBD1|TRBV2
TGTGCCAGCAGTGCAGGACAGGCAACTAATGAAAAACTGTTTTTT
CASSAGQATNEKLFF
>TRBJ2-7|NA|NA|TRBV12-3/TRBV12-4
TGTGCCAGCAGAGAGTGGCAGGGTCGTGAGCAGTACTTC
CASREWQGREQYF
>TRBJ2-1|NA|TRBD2|TRBV10-1
TGCGCCAGCAGTGAGTCGGGCGGGAGCTCCTACAATGAGCAGTTCTTC
CASSESGGSSYNEQFF
>TRBJ2-1|NA|TRBD2|TRBV6-5
TGTGCCAGCAGTTACTCTAGCGGGAGGGCCGGATATGAGCAGTTCTTC
CASSYSSGRAGYEQFF
>TRBJ2-7|NA|NA|TRBV2
TGTGCCAGCAGTGCAAACAGTTACGAGCAGTACTTC
CASSANSYEQYF
>TRBJ1-2|NA|NA|TRBV2
TGTGCCAGCAGATGGGACACGGAGATTTATGGCTACACCTTC
CASRWDTEIYGYTF
>TRBJ1-2|NA|TRBD1|TRBV5-1
TGCGCCAGCAGCTTGAAATTGAGGACAGGGAGGGGGAATGGCTACACCTTC
CASSLKLRTGRGNGYTF
>TRBJ1-5|NA|TRBD1|TRBV4-3
TGCGCCAGCAGCCAGAACAGGGGGCTTAATCAGCCCCAGCATTTT
CASSQNRGLNQPQHF
>TRBJ1-2|NA|TRBD1|TRBV25-1
TGTGCCAGCAGTGAATACGGGACAGGGGGCACTAACTATGGCTACACCTTC
CASSEYGTGGTNYGYTF
>TRBJ1-2|NA|NA|TRBV11-2
TGTGCCAGCAGTTATGCAACAGGGCGGGTAAACTATGGCTACACCTTC
CASSYATGRVNYGYTF
>TRBJ2-7|once|NA|TRBV6-1
TGTGCCAGCAGTGAATGGCCCTACGAGCAGTACTTC
CASSEWPYEQYF
>TRBJ1-5|NA|NA|TRBV12-3/TRBV12-4
TGTGCCAGCAGTTTCCACTCCGGGCCCCAGCATTTT
CASSFHSGPQHF
>TRBJ2-3|NA|NA|TRBV28
TGTGCCACCAGCCAGTTGGGAGCGGGCACAGATACGCAGTATTTT
CATSQLGAGTDTQYF
>TRBJ2-3|NA|NA|TRBV2
TGTGCCAGCGAATTTACAGGCACAGATACGCAGTATTTT
CASEFTGTDTQYF
>TRBJ1-3|NA|TRBD1|TRBV5-1
TGCGCCAGCAGCTTGGAGGGACAGGAACCAAACACCATATATTTT
CASSLEGQEPNTIYF
>TRBJ2-1|NA|NA|TRBV7-9
TGTGCCAGCAGCCACCCGGGGAGTTGGGATGAGCAGTTCTTC
CASSHPGSWDEQFF
>TRBJ1-2|NA|TRBD1|TRBV6-5
TGTGCCAGCAGTCGAGGGGGCGTGGGGTATGGCTACACCTTC
CASSRGGVGYGYTF
>TRBJ2-2|NA|NA|TRBV5-1
TGCGCCAGCAGTGTGGGAGAAGCTAACACCGGGGAGCTGTTTTTT
CASSVGEANTGELFF
>TRBJ1-5|NA|NA|TRBV7-9
TGTGCCAGCAGCTTAGCGGGGGCTCAGCCCCAGCATTTT
CASSLAGAQPQHF
>TRBJ2-7|NA|TRBD1|TRBV18
TGTGCCAGCTCATCAACAGGTCCCGGAGTGCCAGGGGGCCGCGAGCAGTACTTC
CASSSTGPGVPGGREQYF
>TRBJ1-1|NA|TRBD1|TRBV7-9
TGTGCCAGCAGCTTAGGTTCTCGGACAGGGGGAGCCGAAGCTTTCTTT
CASSLGSRTGGAEAFF
>TRBJ2-1|NA|TRBD2|TRBV7-2
TGTGCCAGCAGCGCCCGAGCGGGAGGGAGGAATGAGCAGTTCTTC
CASSARAGGRNEQFF
>TRBJ1-1|NA|TRBD1|TRBV29-1
TGCAGCGTTGATATGACAGGGGGCTGGGACACTGAAGCTTTCTTT
CSVDMTGGWDTEAFF
>TRBJ2-7|NA|TRBD1|TRBV6-5
TGTGCCAGCAGTTACGACAGGGCCTCCTACGAGCAGTACTTC
CASSYDRASYEQYF
>TRBJ2-7|NA|TRBD2|TRBV27
TGTGCCAGCAGACTAGCGGGGAGCTCCTACGAGCAGTACTTC
CASRLAGSSYEQYF
>TRBJ1-5|once|NA|TRBV15
TGTGCCACCAGCAGAGGGCCAGGGAATCAGCCCCAGCATTTT
CATSRGPGNQPQHF
>TRBJ2-1|NA|TRBD2|TRBV4-3
TGCGCCAGCAGCCAACTAGCGGTTTGGGGGTACAATGAGCAGTTCTTC
CASSQLAVWGYNEQFF
>TRBJ2-3|NA|TRBD1|TRBV5-1
TGCGCCAGCAGCTTGGGACAGGGTAAGGCAGATACGCAGTATTTT
CASSLGQGKADTQYF
>TRBJ2-1|NA|TRBD2|TRBV23-1
TGCGCCACCCCGAGCGGGGGCCCGGGAAACCCAAATGAGCAGTTCTTC
CATPSGGPGNPNEQFF
>TRBJ1-2|NA|NA|TRBV6-5
TGTGCCAGCAGATTGAGGGGGGGCTGGGGTGGCTACACCTTC
CASRLRGGWGGYTF
>TRBJ1-4|many|TRBD1|TRBV15
TGTGCCACTTCCGAGGGACAGGGGGCCTATAATGAAAAACTGTTTTTT
CATSEGQGAYNEKLFF
>TRBJ1-3|NA|NA|TRBV7-9
TGTGCCAGCAGCTTTTCAGGGGGAAACACCATATATTTT
CASSFSGGNTIYF
>TRBJ2-7|NA|NA|TRBV21-1
TGTGCCAGCAGATCAATCCAAGACGGGACTAGAAGGTACGAGCAGTACTTC
CASRSIQDGTRRYEQYF
>TRBJ2-1|NA|TRBD1|TRBV6-5
TGTGCCAGCAGTTACGAGAGGGGAGCAGGGGGCAATGAGCAGTTCTTC
CASSYERGAGGNEQFF
>TRBJ2-3|NA|TRBD1|TRBV5-4
TGTGCCAGCAGCTTGGATGGTCAGGGGGCGCAGTATTTT
CASSLDGQGAQYF
>TRBJ1-3|NA|NA|TRBV15
TGTGCCACCAGCAGAGATCGCGGCCACTCGCTCTCTGGAAACACCATATATTTT
CATSRDRGHSLSGNTIYF
>TRBJ1-6|NA|NA|TRBV18
TGTGCCAGCTCACAACAGGATAATTCACCCCTCCACTTT
CASSQQDNSPLHF
>TRBJ2-2|few|NA|TRBV24-1
TGTGCCACCAGTGATTTGCAGGGACAGAACACCGGGGAGCTGTTTTTT
CATSDLQGQNTGELFF
>TRBJ1-4|few|NA|TRBV18
TGTGCCAGCTCACCACTCACAGGGTCCGGGGTTGAAAAACTGTTTTTT
CASSPLTGSGVEKLFF
>TRBJ2-7|NA|NA|TRBV7-3
TGTGCCAGCATCCTAGCCGGCAGATATCGCTGGGAGCAGTACTTC
CASILAGRYRWEQYF